This T cell receptor beta chain was captured by sequencing in a study of CD8+CD57+ T cells in acquired aplastic anemia. Study-level findings and limits: Patients and healthy controls showed no significant CD8+ Simpson's diversity difference.

The use of genomic DNA as template underpinned the TCR beta VDJ and CDR3 profiling. One entry per CDR3 protein, called by TCRdb with MiXCR from the reads. Of over 150,000 distinct CDR3 sequences listed, around half are singletons. This clonotype was counted at least ten times. No antigen is known for it. By flow cytometry, patients selected for sequencing had shown an expansion of CD8+CD57+ cells. Per the germline V gene, CDR1 is DFQATT and CDR2 is SNEGSKA (reference sequence). This CDR3 comprises 14 residues. Between the trimmed V and J ends, which lost 6 bases and 3 bases, there was a span of 15 bases.

The TCR comes from a human donor with aplastic anemia. Sequencing was done on a sample of sorted CD4+, CD8+, or CD8+CD57+ T cells (not recorded which) from PBMCs. The gene calls are TRBV20-1 and TRBJ1-5; D may be TRBD1 (6 bases). CDR3 region: CSAPRQDPNQPQHF. In DNA, the CDR3 is TGCAGTGCGCCTCGACAGGACCCCAATCAGCCCCAGCATTTT.